The TCR beta chain under discussion was sequenced for a study of T cell responses to AZD1222 COVID-19 vaccine. The CDR3 extends over 15 amino acids. V lost 2 bases and J 0 bases, leaving 9 bases between the germline ends. Germline V gene data show CDR1 as SGHAT and CDR2 as FQDESV (reference sequence). Repertoires were generated with immunoSEQ multiplex PCR, while TCRdb's copy carries only in-frame clones and drops some. The repertoire has approximately 190,000 clones, around 90% of them found once; the top ten carry roughly 0.99%. The sample was peripheral blood, taken on day 0 of AZD1222 vaccination. The chain has TRBV11-1 and TRBJ2-3; TRBD2 might be the D (6 bases). This TCR was sampled from an adult in good health. As DNA, the CDR3 is TGTGCCAGCAGCTTACTGCTAGCGAGCACAGATACGCAGTATTTT. It is translated as CASSLLLASTDTQYF.